The 25 T cell receptor beta chains reported below all come from one sample, sequenced in a study of graft-versus-host responses after intestinal transplantation. These receptors' antigens are unknown. Method: immunoSEQ multiplex PCR; TCRdb's copy keeps in-frame clones and lacks some. Altogether about 39,000 clones are present, about 93% being singletons, with the ten largest covering 21%. Sequenced material: unstimulated CD8+ T cells sorted from spleen or lymph node cells, taken before transplant. These receptors all stem from a human donor who was the organ donor for an intestinal transplant.

The rearrangement joins TRBV9 to TRBJ2-5; the D gene is possibly TRBD2 (6 bases). The CDR3 consists of 13 residues. Germline CDR1 and CDR2: SGDLS and YYNGEE. The ends were cut back, 3 bases at V and 7 bases at J, with 13 bases in the middle. The DNA for the CDR3 is TGTGCCAGCAGCGGCAGTAGGGGAGGGACCCAGTACTTC. The encoded protein is CASSGSRGGTQYF.

This clone was counted a single time. The rearrangement joins TRBV27 to TRBJ2-5, with D uncertain. V lost 5 bases and J lost 9, with 13 bases in between. The length of the CDR3 is 12 residues. Germline loops: CDR1 MNHEY, CDR2 SMNVEV (reference sequence). This chain's CDR3 is CASSPKPGAQYF. CDR3 bases: TGTGCCAGCAGTCCCAAACCTGGGGCCCAGTACTTC.

The rearrangement links TRBV28 to TRBJ1-1; a possible D gene is TRBD1 (6 bases). The CDR3 has 18 residues. Trimming left V 4 bases short and J 7 bases short, with 28 bases between. Germline loops: CDR1 MDHEN, CDR2 SYDVKM. Written as DNA, the CDR3 is TGTGCCAGCAGTTCGAGCCCAGGGGTCGTCGTCACTGGTAGTGAAGCTTTCTTT. Encoded protein: CASSSSPGVVVTGSEAFF.

The chain recombines TRBV28 with TRBJ1-5; 8 positions match TRBD1. Per the germline V gene, CDR1 is MDHEN and CDR2 is SYDVKM. Trimming took 8 bases from V and 3 from J; bases not matched to a gene: 12. The CDR3 contains 16 residues. The CDR3 spells CASDTTSGGFNQPQHF. CDR3 sequence (DNA): TGTGCCAGCGATACGACCTCAGGGGGCTTCAATCAGCCCCAGCATTTT.

The chain links TRBV12-5 to TRBJ2-2; tentative D call: TRBD2 (5 bases). The CDR3 sequence is 14 residues long. Germline-derived CDR1 and CDR2 are LGHNT and FRNRAP. V lost 8 bases, J lost 1 base, and 11 bases lay in between. The CDR3 loop is CASTIEGNTGELFF. CDR3 DNA: TGTGCTAGTACAATTGAGGGGAACACCGGGGAGCTGTTTTTT. Using reference TRBV12-5 and TRBJ2-2 for the parts outside the CDR3, the full variable domain is DARVTQTPRHKVTEMGQEVTMRCQPILGHNTVFWYRQTMMQGLELLAYFRNRAPLDDSGMPKDRFSAEMPDATLATLKIQPSEPRDSAVYFCASTIEGNTGELFFGEGSRLTVL.

J is TRBJ1-2 and V is TRBV19; no reliable D call. The CDR3 has 15 amino acids. CDR1 is LNHDA and CDR2 is SQIVND in the germline V gene (reference sequence). The V gene lost 0 bases and the J gene lost 5 bases, with 13 bases spanning the gap. The CDR3 DNA sequence: TGTGCCAGTAGTATAGATAACGGATTATTTTATGGCTACACCTTC. This encodes CASSIDNGLFYGYTF. The whole variable domain, filled in from reference TRBV19 and TRBJ1-2, reads DGGITQSPKYLFRKEGQNVTLSCEQNLNHDAMYWYRQDPGQGLRLIYYSQIVNDFQKGDIAEGYSVSREKKESFPLTVTSAQKNPTAFYLCASSIDNGLFYGYTFGSGTRLTVV.

This clone was seen just once. The rearrangement joins TRBV6-5 to TRBJ2-7; TRBD1 agrees at 10 bases. The ends lost 7 bases at V and 4 bases at J; junction bases unmatched: 10. Germline loops: CDR1 MNHEY, CDR2 SVGAGI. The CDR3 totals 15 residues. CDR3 coding DNA: TGTGCCAGCAAAACCCGGACAGGGGGTATTTACGAGCAGTACTTC. This gives the protein CASKTRTGGIYEQYF.

The CDR3 sequence is CASTSDITYNEQFF. DNA for the CDR3: TGTGCCAGCACCAGTGATATAACCTACAATGAGCAGTTCTTC. The chain employs TRBV4-2 and TRBJ2-1; D uncertain. The CDR3 covers 14 residues. The ends were cut back, 7 bases at V and 2 bases at J, with 12 bases in the middle. Germline assignment: CDR1 LGHNA and CDR2 YNFKEQ.

The gene calls are TRBV11-1 and TRBJ1-1; a weak D match, TRBD1 (6 bases). Germline CDR1 reads SGHAT; CDR2 reads FQDESV (reference sequence). The CDR3 is made up of 14 amino acids. With 1 base removed from V and 5 bases from J, the gap between germline ends came to 11 bases. CDR3 coding DNA: TGTGCCAGCAGCTTAGGGGGGCTGGGTACTGAAGCTTTCTTT. This encodes CASSLGGLGTEAFF.

In this sample, this clone turned up once. The chain employs TRBV29-1 and TRBJ2-4; TRBD2 matches 7 bases. The V segment lost 4 bases and the J segment 6 bases; nucleotides outside the gene matches: 0. Germline-derived CDR1 and CDR2 are SQVTM and ANQGSEA. The CDR3 has 11 residues. CDR3 DNA: TGCAGCGTTGGGGGGGGAAACATTCAGTACTTC. This translates into CSVGGGNIQYF.

This clone was detected a few times. CDR3 nucleotides: TGTGCCATCCTCGTGAACACTGAAGCTTTCTTT. It yields the protein CAILVNTEAFF. J is TRBJ1-1 and V is TRBV10-3; no clear D. The length of the CDR3 is 11 residues. Trimming shortened V by 8 bases and J by 0 bases, and 4 bases separated the two germline ends. Per germline, CDR1 ENHRY and CDR2 SYGVKD.

The J gene is TRBJ1-4, the V gene TRBV2; 9 bases are shared with TRBD1. The CDR3 is 17 amino acids. The trim removed 3 bases at V and 2 bases at J, leaving 7 bases unmatched. Germline-derived CDR1 and CDR2 are SNHLY and FYNNEI. CDR3 protein: CASSDPGTGTTNEKLFF. The CDR3 nucleotides read TGTGCCAGCAGTGATCCCGGGACAGGGACGACTAATGAAAAACTGTTTTTT.

The chain is built from TRBV6-5 and TRBJ1-1, with a tentative D call TRBD1 (5 bases). The CDR3 is made up of 13 amino acids. Germline V CDR1 and CDR2: MNHEY, SVGAGI. V was pared by 0 bases and J by 8 bases, with 10 bases between. CDR3 amino acids: CASSYSGAVEAFF. CDR3 coding DNA: TGTGCCAGCAGTTACTCAGGGGCCGTAGAAGCTTTCTTT.

The chain employs TRBV7-3 and TRBJ2-7, with no clear D. The CDR3 is made up of 16 amino acids. CDR1 and CDR2 from the germline V gene are SGHTA and FQGTGA. Trimming removed 4 bases from V and 2 bases from J, with 18 bases in between. In nucleotides, the CDR3 is TGTGCCAGCAGCTCTCAAGGGTCTCGGACCCCCTACGAGCAGTACTTC. It is translated as CASSSQGSRTPYEQYF.

The count of this clone is one. The V and J genes are TRBV7-3 and TRBJ2-1, with a tentative D call TRBD1 (5 bases). Trimming shortened V by 2 bases and J by 4 bases, and 15 bases separated the two germline ends. Germline-derived CDR1 and CDR2 are SGHTA and FQGTGA. The CDR3 length is 16 residues. CDR3 amino acids: CASSLRRRVPYNEQFF. CDR3 bases: TGTGCCAGCAGCTTACGTCGCAGGGTCCCTTACAATGAGCAGTTCTTC.

This clone was seen only once. The V call is TRBV28, the J call TRBJ2-7, with a possible D match to TRBD2 (6 bases). Germline V gene lookup returns CDR1 MDHEN and CDR2 SYDVKM. This CDR3 is built from 23 residues. Trimming removed 4 bases from V and 1 base from J, with 38 bases in between. The CDR3 DNA is TGTGCCAGCAGTTCTTCCACGCCCCCTGCTCTTTTCTCGGGGGATGCCCATTCCTACGAGCAGTACTTC. Protein sequence: CASSSSTPPALFSGDAHSYEQYF.

The rearrangement joins TRBV28 to TRBJ2-1; the match to TRBD2 covers 9 bases. The CDR3 covers 13 residues. CDR1 MDHEN and CDR2 SYDVKM come from the germline V gene. Trimming took 2 bases from V and 12 from J; bases not matched to a gene: 5. CDR3 protein: CASSLAGGPGQFF. As DNA, the CDR3 is TGTGCCAGCAGTTTAGCGGGAGGGCCGGGGCAGTTCTTC.

This clone was recorded only once. The chain uses TRBV18 and TRBJ2-5, with 10 bases matching TRBD1. Gene TRBJ2-7 matches the end of the DNA better, so the J call may be wrong. This CDR3 contains 15 residues. Germline V gene sequence: CDR1 KGHSH, CDR2 LQKENI. CDR3 DNA: TGTGCCAGCTCATCCCGACAGGGGGCTTTATACGAGCAGTACTTC. Amino acids: CASSSRQGALYEQYF.

The rearrangement links TRBV5-6 to TRBJ2-1; D is perhaps TRBD2 (6 bases). Germline V gene lookup returns CDR1 SGHDT and CDR2 YYEEEE. The CDR3 totals 14 residues. With 2 bases removed from V and 2 bases from J, the gap between germline ends came to 8 bases. The chain's CDR3 is CASSFIAAYNEQFF. In DNA, the CDR3 is TGTGCCAGCAGCTTCATAGCGGCCTACAATGAGCAGTTCTTC.

The V gene is TRBV27, the J gene TRBJ1-3; unclear D gene. Trimming took off 5 bases at V and 0 bases at J, with 14 bases between the two ends. Germline CDR1 reads MNHEY; CDR2 reads SMNVEV (reference sequence). This CDR3 contains 16 residues. CDR3 sequence: CASSPVLGSSGNTIYF. CDR3 in DNA: TGTGCCAGCAGTCCCGTTTTGGGGAGCTCTGGAAACACCATATATTTT.

The chain employs TRBV7-6 and TRBJ1-1; D is unclear. V was clipped by 5 bases and J by 0 bases, with 19 bases between them. The germline V gene encodes CDR1 SGHVS and CDR2 FNYEAQ. There are 17 residues in the CDR3. The CDR3 DNA reads TGTGCCAGCAGCCCAACACATAGGTGGAAGTTGAACACTGAAGCTTTCTTT. Its protein is CASSPTHRWKLNTEAFF.

This chain connects TRBV9 to TRBJ1-4; weak D call: TRBD1 (6 bases). V was shortened by 4 bases and J by 7 bases, with 20 bases between the two germline ends. Germline-derived CDR1 and CDR2 are SGDLS and YYNGEE. The CDR3 is made up of 16 amino acids. CDR3 coding DNA: TGTGCCAGCAGCAAGGGGGGAGGAGCAGGTGGTGAAAAACTGTTTTTT. The encoded protein is CASSKGGGAGGEKLFF. Complete variable domain (other parts from reference TRBV9 and TRBJ1-4): DSGVTQTPKHLITATGQRVTLRCSPRSGDLSVYWYQQSLDQGLQFLIQYYNGEERAKGNILERFSAQQFPDLHSELNLSSLELGDSALYFCASSKGGGAGGEKLFFGSGTQLSVL.

The chain couples TRBV6-9 to TRBJ1-2, with D tentatively TRBD1 (5 bases). This CDR3 has 14 residues. The germline V and J ends were trimmed by 5 bases and 4 bases, with 14 bases remaining between them. Germline V gives CDR1 MNHGY, CDR2 SVAAGI. The CDR3 coding sequence is TGTGCCAGCAGTCTCTCAGGGTATGGCTATGGCTACACCTTC. Its translation: CASSLSGYGYGYTF.

The chain recombines TRBV27 with TRBJ2-1, with TRBD2 identical over 10 bases. Germline trimming cut 5 bases from V and 5 bases from J; bases unmatched to any gene: 9. Germline CDR1 reads MNHEY; CDR2 reads SMNVEV (reference sequence). The CDR3 has 16 amino acids. The CDR3 nucleotides read TGTGCCAGCAGTAAGAACCTAGCGGGAGTAAACAATGAGCAGTTCTTC. Protein sequence: CASSKNLAGVNNEQFF.

V usage is TRBV19 and J usage is TRBJ2-2; no firm D call. The length of the CDR3 is 16 residues. The germline gives CDR1 LNHDA, CDR2 SQIVND (reference sequence). Trimming shortened V by 0 bases and J by 2 bases, and 10 bases separated the two germline ends. The DNA of the CDR3 is TGTGCCAGTAGTATAGATCTTGGGCGAAACACCGGGGAGCTGTTTTTT. Translation gives CASSIDLGRNTGELFF. The full variable domain, in which reference TRBV19 and TRBJ2-2 provide the parts outside the CDR3, is DGGITQSPKYLFRKEGQNVTLSCEQNLNHDAMYWYRQDPGQGLRLIYYSQIVNDFQKGDIAEGYSVSREKKESFPLTVTSAQKNPTAFYLCASSIDLGRNTGELFFGEGSRLTVL.